Sequencing of this T cell receptor (beta chain) was carried out in a study of control samples from healthy donors and cancer patients (dated by TCRdb to 2020 to 2022). Receptors were amplified or captured by the immunoSEQ multiplex PCR assay. TCRdb carries this immuneACCESS record with in-frame sequences only. Its versions omit some clonotypes, under half of them owing to an unresolved V gene in the studies checked, with the rest unexplained. This sample holds around 19,000 clones; 80% to 90% were observed only once. The top ten hold 25% to 30% of the sample. In regard to this clone: Its antigen specificity is not known. Base-call qualities are not available, and no considerably larger clone is one nucleotide away.

The source is a woman aged 70-85 years with lung cancer. Sequencing was done on a sample of PBMCs.

The DNA sequence is as follows: TGTGCCAGCTCACAAAATTCCGGGACAGGGTGGAATATCTACGAGCAGTACTTC. This gives the protein CASSQNSGTGWNIYEQYF. The chain uses TRBV18 and TRBJ2-7, with TRBD1 matching 9 junction bases. Reading the germline V gene gives CDR1 KGHSH and CDR2 LQKENI. V is cut back by 4 bases and J by 3 bases, with 16 bases in the junction unmatched. CDR3 length: 18 amino acids, cysteine to phenylalanine. Just the 54-base CDR3 DNA is kept, in frame starting at base 1.